One sample yielded the 27 T cell receptor beta chains listed below, sequenced in a study of T cell clonotyping in hematopoietic cell transplantation. The assay was immunoSEQ multiplex PCR, and TCRdb's table has in-frame clones only and misses some. The sample yields about 69,000 clones, approximately 94% seen once. Material for sequencing was peripheral blood mononuclear cells. The receptors derive from a man aged 50 to 60 in good health. Some clones in this sample may be carry-over from other donors' samples.

This chain links TRBV19 with TRBJ1-3; 7 bases align to TRBD1. V was clipped by 5 bases and J by 2 bases; unmatched bases: 9. The CDR3 length is 16 residues. Germline assignment: CDR1 LNHDA and CDR2 SQIVND (reference sequence). In DNA form, the CDR3 reads TGTGCCAGTAGTTGGCAGGGACAGACTGCTGGAAACACCATATATTTT. This gives the protein CASSWQGQTAGNTIYF. Full variable domain (missing parts from reference TRBV19 and TRBJ1-3): DGGITQSPKYLFRKEGQNVTLSCEQNLNHDAMYWYRQDPGQGLRLIYYSQIVNDFQKGDIAEGYSVSREKKESFPLTVTSAQKNPTAFYLCASSWQGQTAGNTIYFGEGSWLTVV.

The chain uses TRBV19 and TRBJ2-3; TRBD2 aligns across 14 bases. J gave up 3 bases and V 6 bases, and 5 bases lay outside the gene matches. CDR3 length: 16 residues. Germline lookup yields CDR1 LNHDA and CDR2 SQIVND (reference sequence). The CDR3 spells CASRGWTSGGTDTQYF. CDR3 bases: TGTGCCAGTAGGGGCTGGACTAGCGGGGGGACAGATACGCAGTATTTT.

This sequence joins TRBV6-1 and TRBJ2-2; 10 bases fit TRBD2. The CDR3 has 14 amino acids. V lost 7 bases and J lost 5; bases outside the gene matches: 4. The germline gives CDR1 MNHNS, CDR2 SASEGT. For the CDR3, the DNA is TGTGCCAGCACTCGGACTAGCGGAACCGGGGAGCTGTTTTTT. It translates to CASTRTSGTGELFF.

The chain is built from TRBV21-1 and TRBJ1-1. TRBV21-1 is shown as a pseudogene. This CDR3 spans 16 amino acids. The CDR3 here is CASSNYERRVNTEAFF. CDR3 nucleotide sequence: TGTGCCAGCAGCAACTATGAGCGAAGGGTGAACACTGAAGCTTTCTTT.

The chain joins TRBV4-1 to TRBJ2-7; 10 positions agree with TRBD1. The CDR3 has 17 amino acids. Trimming at V came to 5 bases and at J to 5 bases, leaving 15 bases not matched to a gene. Germline V gives CDR1 MGHRA, CDR2 YSYEKL. The CDR3 reads CASSYAPYTGTGDEQYF. The CDR3 DNA reads as TGCGCCAGCAGCTATGCACCTTATACCGGGACAGGGGACGAGCAGTACTTC.

The V call is TRBV7-3, the J call TRBJ2-2, with 9 nucleotides matching TRBD1. Trimming took 1 base from V and 3 from J; bases not matched to a gene: 24. CDR1 is SGHTA and CDR2 is FQGTGA in the germline V gene. The CDR3 runs 23 residues. This chain's CDR3 is CASSLSRVFLGTGRRRDTGELFF. The DNA for the CDR3 is TGTGCCAGCAGCTTAAGCCGGGTTTTCCTAGGGACAGGGCGTCGCCGGGACACCGGGGAGCTGTTTTTT.

This chain connects TRBV28 to TRBJ2-7, with 9 nucleotides matching TRBD2. Per germline, CDR1 MDHEN and CDR2 SYDVKM. This CDR3 contains 14 residues. With V trimmed by 3 bases and J by 5 bases, 5 bases remained unmatched. In DNA form, the CDR3 reads TGTGCCAGCAGTTTTGGCGGGAGGGGCCACGAGCAGTACTTC. This codes for CASSFGGRGHEQYF.

This clone came up once. In DNA form, the CDR3 reads TGTGCCTGGAGGCCGACTCTAGCGGGAGTATACAATGAGCAGTTCTTC. It codes for CAWRPTLAGVYNEQFF. This chain connects TRBV30 to TRBJ2-1; TRBD2 aligns across 10 bases. This CDR3 spans 16 amino acids. Per germline, CDR1 GTSNPN and CDR2 SVGIG (reference sequence). V shed 3 bases and J 4 bases; nucleotides not matched to a gene: 9. The entire variable domain, with the rest obtained from reference TRBV30 and TRBJ2-1, is as follows: SQTIHQWPATLVQPVGSPLSLECTVEGTSNPNLYWYRQAAGRGLQLLFYSVGIGQISSEVPQNLSASRPQDRQFILSSKKLLLSDSGFYLCAWRPTLAGVYNEQFFGPGTRLTVL.

This rearrangement joins TRBV2 to TRBJ2-2, with 13 bases aligning to TRBD2. The CDR3 runs to 16 residues. Germline CDR1 is SNHLY and CDR2 is FYNNEI. Unmatched junction bases numbered 6, after V lost 3 bases and J lost 8 bases. The CDR3 here is CASSEGTSGKVGELFF. CDR3 DNA: TGTGCCAGCAGTGAGGGGACTAGCGGGAAGGTTGGGGAGCTGTTTTTT. Full variable domain (remainder filled in from reference TRBV2 and TRBJ2-2): EPEVTQTPSHQVTQMGQEVILRCVPISNHLYFYWYRQILGQKVEFLVSFYNNEISEKSEIFDDQFSVERPDGSNFTLKIRSTKLEDSAMYFCASSEGTSGKVGELFFGEGSRLTVL.

The chain joins TRBV28 to TRBJ1-2, with D tentatively TRBD1 (6 bases). Germline V gene sequence: CDR1 MDHEN, CDR2 SYDVKM. V dropped 2 bases and J dropped 8 bases, with 9 bases sitting between them. The CDR3 is made up of 12 amino acids. CDR3 region: CASSLRGSGYTF. The CDR3 DNA is TGTGCCAGCAGTTTAAGGGGGAGCGGCTACACCTTC.

This clone was recorded only once. V gene TRBV7-8 combines with J gene TRBJ1-1; 10 bases match TRBD1. This CDR3 contains 17 residues. V gave up 5 bases and J gave up 6 bases; unmatched junction bases: 15. In germline, CDR1 is SGHVS, CDR2 FQNEAQ. Here the CDR3 reads CASSPGWDRGSIPEAFF. CDR3 sequence (DNA): TGTGCCAGCAGCCCCGGTTGGGACAGGGGTTCTATACCTGAAGCTTTCTTT.

This clone appeared a few times. The chain is built from TRBV2 and TRBJ1-2; D unresolved. Germline V gene sequence: CDR1 SNHLY, CDR2 FYNNEI. The CDR3 is made up of 13 amino acids. V was cut by 8 bases and J by 2 bases, with 12 bases left in between. CDR3 in amino acids: CASYEDKNYGYTF. The CDR3, as DNA: TGTGCCAGCTATGAAGACAAGAACTATGGCTACACCTTC.

The gene calls are TRBV14 and TRBJ2-1, with D perhaps being TRBD1 or TRBD2 (6 bases each). The CDR3 sequence is 15 residues long. Trimming took 2 bases from V and 7 from J, leaving 15 bases between them. Germline assignment: CDR1 SGHDN and CDR2 FVKESK. DNA for the CDR3: TGTGCCAGCAGCCAATCCGGTGGGGGGCCGAATGAGCAGTTCTTC. Translated, it gives CASSQSGGGPNEQFF.

V gene TRBV6-5 combines with J gene TRBJ1-2; D is unresolved. Germline V gene lookup returns CDR1 MNHEY and CDR2 SVGAGI. The CDR3 is made up of 12 amino acids. V shed 8 bases and J shed 1 base, with 8 bases lying between them. CDR3 nucleotides: TGTGCCAGCTGGGCGCTTAACTATGGCTACACCTTC. It encodes CASWALNYGYTF.

The chain links TRBV30 to TRBJ2-2; possibly TRBD2 for D (5 bases). This CDR3 comprises 12 residues. V dropped 8 bases and J dropped 6 bases, with 13 bases sitting between them. The germline CDR1 and CDR2 sequences are GTSNPN and SVGIG (reference sequence). The CDR3 here is CAGLPDPGELFF. For the CDR3, the DNA is TGTGCCGGACTCCCGGACCCCGGGGAGCTGTTTTTT.

The rearrangement uses TRBV28 and TRBJ1-5; 8 bases align to TRBD1. The V and J ends lost 7 bases and 6 bases, in that order; junction bases with no gene match: 11. The CDR3 is 15 amino acids. Germline CDR1 reads MDHEN; CDR2 reads SYDVKM. The CDR3 is CASTPTGALVQPQHF. The CDR3 bases are TGTGCCAGCACCCCGACAGGGGCCCTCGTTCAGCCCCAGCATTTT. Full variable domain (rest looked up from reference TRBV28 and TRBJ1-5): DVKVTQSSRYLVKRTGEKVFLECVQDMDHENMFWYRQDPGLGLRLIYFSYDVKMKEKGDIPEGYSVSREKKERFSLILESASTNQTSMYLCASTPTGALVQPQHFGDGTRLSIL.

This clone was seen once. The chain joins TRBV6-6 to TRBJ1-1, with D perhaps TRBD1 (5 bases). V shed 0 bases and J shed 7 bases, with 15 bases lying between them. There are 15 residues in the CDR3. Germline V gene lookup returns CDR1 MNHNY and CDR2 SVGAGI (reference sequence). As DNA, the CDR3 is TGTGCCAGCAGTTACTCGGAGGGGCGCATCGGTGAAGCTTTCTTT. It translates to CASSYSEGRIGEAFF.

V usage is TRBV9 and J usage is TRBJ2-5; D is unclear. CDR3 length: 14 amino acids. V was shortened by 4 bases and J by 5 bases, with 15 bases between the two germline ends. Germline V gene data show CDR1 as SGDLS and CDR2 as YYNGEE. The CDR3 DNA follows: TGTGCCAGCAGCCCCGAGCTGCTCGGGGAGACCCAGTACTTC. Translation gives CASSPELLGETQYF.

The chain combines TRBV5-8 with TRBJ1-2; D might be TRBD1 (5 bases). Trimming cost V 4 bases and J 3 bases, with 10 bases left between them. Germline V CDR1 and CDR2: SGHTS, YDEGEE. The CDR3 totals 13 residues. CDR3 bases: TGTGCCAGCAGCCCGGGGCGAGACTATGGCTACACCTTC. It translates to CASSPGRDYGYTF.

CDR3 in amino acids: CASKGSNQPQHF. The CDR3 DNA reads as TGTGCCAGCAAGGGTAGCAATCAGCCCCAGCATTTT. The gene calls are TRBV2 and TRBJ1-5; D gene unclear. The V gene's germline CDR1 is SNHLY and CDR2 FYNNEI. The V and J ends lost 7 bases and 0 bases respectively, with 4 bases between them. The CDR3 length is 12 residues.

This clone was seen only once. The CDR3 region has the DNA TGTGCCATCAGTGTGGGCCTAGCGGTGAACACCGGGGAGCTGTTTTTT. It specifies CAISVGLAVNTGELFF. The rearrangement joins TRBV10-3 to TRBJ2-2; TRBD2 matches 7 bases. V lost 4 bases and J lost 1; bases outside the gene matches: 6. Looked up from germline, CDR1 is ENHRY and CDR2 is SYGVKD. The CDR3 loop spans 16 amino acids.

The chain carries TRBV5-1 and TRBJ2-5, with 9 bases matching TRBD2. CDR3 length: 15 residues. With V trimmed by 2 bases and J by 3 bases, 5 bases remained unmatched. Germline loops: CDR1 SGHRS, CDR2 YFSETQ. CDR3 in DNA: TGCGCCAGCAGCTTTAGCGGGGGTAAAGAAGAGACCCAGTACTTC. Its protein product is CASSFSGGKEETQYF.

This chain uses TRBV28 with TRBJ1-2; the D is unclear. The CDR3 runs 14 residues. V lost 7 bases, J lost 0 bases, and 12 bases lay in between. Per the germline V gene, CDR1 is MDHEN and CDR2 is SYDVKM. The CDR3: CASTSPPANYGYTF. CDR3 sequence (DNA): TGTGCCAGCACCTCCCCCCCAGCTAACTATGGCTACACCTTC.

The CDR3 DNA reads as TGTGCCAGCAGCCTCGGACAGGGGGATGAAAAACTGTTTTTT. This encodes CASSLGQGDEKLFF. This chain links TRBV7-9 with TRBJ1-4; 10 positions agree with TRBD1. Per germline, CDR1 SEHNR and CDR2 FQNEAQ (reference sequence). The length of the CDR3 is 14 residues. J lost 6 bases, V lost 5 bases, and 3 bases had no gene match.

V and J are TRBV28 and TRBJ1-2; TRBD1 agrees at 7 bases. The germline V gene encodes CDR1 MDHEN and CDR2 SYDVKM. This CDR3 has 15 amino acids. Unmatched junction bases numbered 8, after V lost 3 bases and J lost 4 bases. DNA for the CDR3: TGTGCCAGCAGTTTTTCGGGGGCAGGGGGCTATGGCTACACCTTC. Amino acids: CASSFSGAGGYGYTF.

The gene calls are TRBV14 and TRBJ2-3, with D hard to call. In germline, CDR1 is SGHDN, CDR2 FVKESK. CDR3 length: 11 amino acids. Trimming pared 0 bases from V and 13 bases from J, leaving 8 bases between. As DNA, the CDR3 is TGTGCCAGCAGCCAAGAATCACTCAAGTATTTT. Translation gives CASSQESLKYF.

The chain uses TRBV7-2 and TRBJ1-3; D is unclear. This CDR3 has 16 residues. Deletions cut 4 bases from V and 4 bases from J, with 17 bases between. Germline loops: CDR1 SGHTA, CDR2 FQGNSA. This chain's CDR3 is CASSSQPLGMGNTIYF. The CDR3 nucleotides are TGTGCCAGCAGCTCCCAACCCCTGGGAATGGGAAACACCATATATTTT. The whole variable domain, remainder taken from reference TRBV7-2 and TRBJ1-3, is GAGVSQSPSNKVTEKGKDVELRCDPISGHTALYWYRQSLGQGLEFLIYFQGNSAPDKSGLPSDRFSAERTGGSVSTLTIQRTQQEDSAVYLCASSSQPLGMGNTIYFGEGSWLTVV.